Described below is a single T cell receptor (beta chain) sequence and its context. This clonotype was seen only a few times. Its antigen remains unidentified. Per-base quality was not reported, and no clone a single base away is much larger than it. Taken from cysteine to phenylalanine, the CDR3 has 13 residues. The retained sequence is limited to the CDR3, 39 bases, with the frame set at the first base. The germline V gene (reference sequence) specifies DFQATT as CDR1 and SNEGSKA as CDR2. V loses 3 bases, J loses 0 bases, and the germline ends lie 7 bases apart. This specimen comes from a study of T cells after yellow fever vaccination (dated by TCRdb to between 2018 and 2021). Study-level background: Libraries from fractions with low cell numbers were prepared with the SMART-Seq v4 Ultra Low Input RNA kit. To track T-cell clones before and after primary and booster YFV17D yellow fever vaccination, bulk TCR alpha and beta repertoires were sequenced longitudinally. Blood was drawn at multiple timepoints before and after primary and secondary immunization, with bulk PBMC replicates and cell subsets isolated. Two healthy male donors, one aged 18 to 30 and one aged 30 to 39 years, were included in the cohort.

The treatment or condition tag for this specimen amounts to: live attenuated yellow fever vaccine strain. At each blood-draw timepoint, two biological replicates of bulk PBMCs were obtained. A standard Ficoll-Paque protocol was used to isolate PBMCs from peripheral blood. TriZol was used to extract RNA from bulk PBMCs, from CD4 and CD8 fractions, and from dextramer-positive and dextramer-negative fractions. General findings and caveats noted by the study authors: A small fraction of clonotypes showed up in both the CD4 and CD8 compartments, probably as a result of convergent recombination. Computational filtering was required because FACS-sorted repertoires could contain abundant contaminating clonotypes from the bulk population. After the booster, most clones that had expanded after primary vaccination were detected again (roughly 96% of CD4 and under 90% of CD8), suggesting broad maintenance of memory. Compared with the primary T-cell response, the secondary T-cell response was weaker but faster, peaking on day 5 rather than day 15. Only a couple of donors were included in the study, so the extent to which the findings can be generalized is limited.

TCR cDNA was synthesized by 5'RACE template switching, through which a universal primer site and unique molecular identifiers were introduced. Priming for cDNA synthesis came from both the TCR alpha and TCR beta constant segments. Two PCR steps were used to amplify libraries, with sample barcodes and sequencing adapters being added in the second step. Libraries were sequenced on Illumina HiSeq 2500 (2x100 bp) or NovaSeq (2x150 bp). On the study's bioinformatics: Demultiplexing of reads and collapsing into UMI consensus sequences were performed with MIGEC, and V(D)J alignment was carried out with MiXCR. Using edgeR on replicate PBMC samples, clonotypes were called vaccine-responding if FDR was below 0.01 and the log2 fold change was above 5 up to day 15. Bulk clonotypes were assigned CD4 or CD8 identity according to which sequenced CD4 or CD8 repertoire held them at higher abundance. The public reads were run again by TCRdb, first through fastp at Q25 and then through MiXCR, and only productive beta chains were kept. Each CDR3 protein gets just one entry, which takes the most common genes and DNA from the rows behind it. In this record, the V and J calls reflect TCRdb's handling and not the investigators' own analysis. This sample lists approximately 350,000 distinct CDR3 sequences; under 14% were detected once. Of the sample, around 19% falls within the top ten clones.

The sequence was obtained from a man between 18 and 35 years old who received the YFV17D yellow fever vaccine. The receptor chain draws on TRBV20-1 and TRBJ2-3; the D gene assignment is ambiguous. The sample in question was PBMCs, obtained on the day of the first yellow fever vaccination. The base sequence is TGCAGTGCTAGTCGGAGAAGCACAGATACGCAGTATTTT. Translated, it reads CSASRRSTDTQYF.